Following are 29 T cell receptor beta chains from one sample sequenced in a study of blood T cell repertoires in COVID-19 (TCRdb year 2020). The library was produced with the immunoSEQ multiplex PCR assay. As stored in TCRdb, this immuneACCESS dataset retains in-frame rearrangements with V and J assigned. A fraction of the clones does not appear; measured against another copy, unresolved V genes explain less than half of the discrepancy, and the remainder lacks a known reason. This sample gives about 160,000 clones in total; about 85% of them show up just once. The top ten hold over 3% of the sample. Material: peripheral blood. The source is a human donor with acute or convalescent COVID-19. The donor label of this sample is uncertain.

The chain combines TRBV18 with TRBJ1-5; D gene unclear. V lost 1 base, J lost 5 bases, and 6 bases lay in between. Germline-derived CDR1 and CDR2 are KGHSH and LQKENI. This CDR3 is built from 13 residues. The DNA for the CDR3 is TGTGCCAGCTCACCACGCGAGTATCAGCCCCAGCATTTT. Protein product: CASSPREYQPQHF.

The rearrangement uses TRBV25-1 and TRBJ1-2; TRBD1 is a possible D gene (5 bases). Germline values: CDR1 MGHDK, CDR2 SYGVNS. V was pared by 6 bases and J by 5 bases, with 7 bases between. The CDR3 is 11 amino acids. This CDR3 reads CASRGLYGYTF. In DNA form, the CDR3 reads TGTGCCAGCAGGGGACTTTATGGCTACACCTTC.

The chain combines TRBV4-3 with TRBJ2-5; TRBD1 matches 10 bases. The germline V gene has CDR1 LGHNA and CDR2 YSLEER. V trimming: 0 bases; J trimming: 5 bases; junction bases outside the gene matches: 12. There are 18 residues in the CDR3. The chain's CDR3 is CASSQEFSTGGARETQYF. The DNA for the CDR3 is TGCGCCAGCAGCCAAGAATTCTCGACAGGGGGCGCAAGGGAGACCCAGTACTTC.

This clone was picked up a small number of times. The rearrangement links TRBV11-2 to TRBJ2-7; 8 bases align to TRBD1. This CDR3 is built from 15 residues. Germline CDR1 is SGHAT and CDR2 is FQNNGV. V shed 8 bases and J 5 bases; nucleotides not matched to a gene: 14. The CDR3 bases are TGTGCCAGCTTGTGGAGGGACAGGTCACCCCACGAGCAGTACTTC. Its protein is CASLWRDRSPHEQYF.

This chain uses TRBV28 with TRBJ2-5, with TRBD2 matching 8 bases. Germline V lookup: CDR1 MDHEN, CDR2 SYDVKM. The ends lost 8 bases at V and 4 bases at J; junction bases unmatched: 6. This CDR3 has 13 amino acids. The CDR3 bases are TGTGCCAGCTTGACGGGGGGGCGAGAGACCCAGTACTTC. Translated: CASLTGGRETQYF.

V gene TRBV12-3 or TRBV12-4 combines with J gene TRBJ1-2; the D gene is possibly TRBD1 (5 bases). The CDR3 totals 12 residues. Trimming took off 5 bases at V and 5 bases at J, with 9 bases between the two ends. CDR3 bases: TGTGCCAGCAGTACGACAGCTTATGGCTACACCTTC. Amino acids: CASSTTAYGYTF.

The chain couples TRBV5-4 to TRBJ2-3, with 12 positions matching TRBD2. From germline, CDR1 is SGHNT and CDR2 YYREEE (reference sequence). There are 17 residues in the CDR3. The J segment lost 1 base and the V segment lost 0 bases, leaving 3 bases of the junction unmatched. The CDR3 nucleotides read TGTGCCAGCAGCTTGGCCGGACTAGCGGGGCGCACAGATACGCAGTATTTT. Translated: CASSLAGLAGRTDTQYF. Drawing the rest from reference TRBV5-4 and TRBJ2-3, the complete variable domain is ETGVTQSPTHLIKTRGQQVTLRCSSQSGHNTVSWYQQALGQGPQFIFQYYREEENGRGNFPPRFSGLQFPNYSSELNVNALELDDSALYLCASSLAGLAGRTDTQYFGPGTRLTVL.

This rearrangement joins TRBV6-5 to TRBJ2-7, with TRBD1 identical over 8 bases. CDR3 length equals 13 residues. Germline assignment: CDR1 MNHEY and CDR2 SVGAGI. V lost 6 bases to trimming and J lost 8 bases; unmatched junction nucleotides: 9. The CDR3 protein is CASRSHGQGQQYF. As DNA, the CDR3 is TGTGCCAGCAGGTCTCATGGACAGGGCCAGCAGTACTTC.

The sample holds one count of this clone. V usage is TRBV5-1 and J usage is TRBJ1-6; tentatively, D is TRBD1 (5 bases). Trimming stripped 1 base from V and 7 bases from J, with 12 bases between. Germline CDR1 is SGHRS and CDR2 is YFSETQ. The CDR3 has 15 residues. The CDR3 DNA reads as TGCGCCAGCAGCTTGCCCGACAGTCCCAATTCACCCCTCCACTTT. This encodes CASSLPDSPNSPLHF.

Here the CDR3 DNA reads TGTGCCAGCAGCCCCTCCGGGGTTCACTATGGCTACACCTTC. It codes for CASSPSGVHYGYTF. The chain has TRBV3-1 (or the pseudogene TRBV3-2) and TRBJ1-2; D ambiguous. Germline lookup yields CDR1 LGHDT and CDR2 YNNKEL (reference sequence). The V gene lost 4 bases and the J gene lost 3 bases, with 12 bases spanning the gap. This CDR3 contains 14 residues.

The chain employs TRBV4-1 and TRBJ1-2, with D tentatively TRBD1 (6 bases). V lost 0 bases to trimming and J lost 4 bases, with 15 bases between them. The CDR3 extends over 16 amino acids. Germline CDR1 is MGHRA and CDR2 is YSYEKL. The CDR3 nucleotides are TGCGCCAGCAGCCAAGACGGTTCAGGGGCACTCTATGGCTACACCTTC. Its protein is CASSQDGSGALYGYTF.

Only a few counts were recorded for this clone. This chain joins TRBV12-5 and TRBJ2-1, with 9 bases lining up with TRBD1. The trim removed 7 bases at V and 4 bases at J, leaving 5 bases unmatched. Germline CDR1 LGHNT, CDR2 FRNRAP. The CDR3 is made up of 14 amino acids. CDR3 loop: CASVPGQGYNEQFF. CDR3 in DNA: TGTGCTAGTGTACCGGGACAGGGATACAATGAGCAGTTCTTC.

The count of this clone is one. This chain uses TRBV28 with TRBJ2-6; 8 positions match TRBD2. This CDR3 contains 17 residues. The germline V gene encodes CDR1 MDHEN and CDR2 SYDVKM. J was trimmed by 2 bases and V by 8 bases; bases with no gene match: 11. The CDR3 DNA sequence: TGTGCCAGCTCCCACGGGGGGGTACTCCCTGGGGCCAACGTCCTGACTTTC. Residues: CASSHGGVLPGANVLTF.

The rearrangement uses TRBV25-1 and TRBJ1-4; 10 bases match TRBD1. CDR1 MGHDK and CDR2 SYGVNS come from the germline V gene. This CDR3 spans 14 amino acids. The V and J ends lost 5 bases and 8 bases, in that order; junction bases with no gene match: 5. The CDR3 protein is CASSLTGGGEKLFF. The CDR3, as DNA: TGTGCCAGCAGTCTGACAGGGGGCGGAGAAAAACTGTTTTTT.

The chain joins TRBV7-8 to TRBJ2-5, with TRBD2 matching 10 bases. V gave up 5 bases and J gave up 5 bases; unmatched junction bases: 11. The germline gives CDR1 SGHVS, CDR2 FQNEAQ. The CDR3 contains 16 residues. The CDR3 nucleotides read TGTGCCAGCAGCCCCAAAACCGGGACTAGCGCGGAGACCCAGTACTTC. It is translated as CASSPKTGTSAETQYF. Filled out from reference TRBV7-8 and TRBJ2-5, the complete variable domain reads GAGVSQSPRYKVAKRGQDVALRCDPISGHVSLFWYQQALGQGPEFLTYFQNEAQLDKSGLPSDRFFAERPEGSVSTLKIQRTQQEDSAVYLCASSPKTGTSAETQYFGPGTRLLVL.

V usage is TRBV7-2 and J usage is TRBJ2-1; possibly TRBD2 for D (6 bases). CDR1 is SGHTA and CDR2 is FQGNSA in the germline V gene. CDR3 size: 16 residues. V lost 3 bases to trimming and J lost 7 bases, with 19 bases between them. The CDR3 loop reads CASSFHTSLKRNEQFF. Here the CDR3 DNA reads TGTGCCAGCAGCTTTCATACTAGCCTTAAAAGGAATGAGCAGTTCTTC. Full variable domain (outside the CDR3, taken from reference TRBV7-2 and TRBJ2-1): GAGVSQSPSNKVTEKGKDVELRCDPISGHTALYWYRQSLGQGLEFLIYFQGNSAPDKSGLPSDRFSAERTGGSVSTLTIQRTQQEDSAVYLCASSFHTSLKRNEQFFGPGTRLTVL.

The CDR3 nucleotides are TGTGCCAGCAGCCCACCGACAGGGAACAATTCACCCCTCCACTTT. Residues: CASSPPTGNNSPLHF. The rearrangement links TRBV7-8 to TRBJ1-6; 7 positions match TRBD1. The CDR3 extends over 15 amino acids. V was pared by 5 bases and J by 7 bases, with 8 bases of the junction left unmatched. From germline, CDR1 is SGHVS and CDR2 FQNEAQ.

V gene TRBV30 combines with J gene TRBJ1-4; 8 positions match TRBD1. Germline V gene data show CDR1 as GTSNPN and CDR2 as SVGIG (reference sequence). The V segment lost 2 bases and the J segment 1 base; nucleotides outside the gene matches: 9. The CDR3 spans 17 residues. The CDR3 DNA is TGTGCCTGGAGTTCCTGGACAGGGAGGAGAACTAATGAAAAACTGTTTTTT. This sequence encodes CAWSSWTGRRTNEKLFF.

This clone was detected a few times. The chain uses TRBV12-3 or TRBV12-4 and TRBJ1-5; possible D gene TRBD1, 6 bases. CDR3 length: 13 residues. The V and J ends lost 3 bases and 6 bases respectively, with 9 bases between them. CDR3 DNA sequence: TGTGCCAGCAGTTTCGCCAGGGGTCAGCCCCAGCATTTT. Translation gives CASSFARGQPQHF.

The chain carries TRBV5-6 and TRBJ1-6, with 11 bases matching TRBD1. The J segment lost 9 bases and the V segment lost 0 bases, leaving 5 bases of the junction unmatched. Germline loops: CDR1 SGHDT, CDR2 YYEEEE. This CDR3 is 16 amino acids long. The CDR3 region is CASSLDGTGGGSPLHF. CDR3 bases: TGTGCCAGCAGCTTGGATGGGACAGGGGGTGGTTCACCCCTCCACTTT.

The chain has TRBV6-5 and TRBJ1-5, with a tentative D call TRBD1 (5 bases). Trimming removed 6 bases at V and 7 bases at J, with 16 bases between. Germline CDR1 reads MNHEY; CDR2 reads SVGAGI. This CDR3 spans 14 amino acids. Here the CDR3 DNA reads TGTGCCAGCAGCCCCAATACAGGATACCAGCCCCAGCATTTT. Protein: CASSPNTGYQPQHF.

With regard to this clone: At one of its ends the junction is not consistent with the germline gene, which may arise from a read error. This rearrangement joins TRBV28 to TRBJ1-5, with D hard to call. Germline CDR1 is MDHEN and CDR2 is SYDVKM. The CDR3 consists of 15 residues. CDR3 in amino acids: CASSLSQAGGQPRHF. The CDR3, as DNA: TGTGCCAGCAGTTTAAGTCAGGCCGGTGGTCAGCCCCGGCATTTT.

There are a few counts of this clone. The chain has TRBV7-2 and TRBJ1-2, with D perhaps matching TRBD1 (6 bases). Per the germline V gene, CDR1 is SGHTA and CDR2 is FQGNSA. The length of the CDR3 is 15 residues. V lost 5 bases and J lost 5, with 18 bases in between. The CDR3 reads CASSAAGGPGYGYTF. DNA of the CDR3: TGTGCCAGCAGCGCCGCGGGGGGGCCGGGATATGGCTACACCTTC. Variable domain in full (rest from reference TRBV7-2 and TRBJ1-2): GAGVSQSPSNKVTEKGKDVELRCDPISGHTALYWYRQSLGQGLEFLIYFQGNSAPDKSGLPSDRFSAERTGGSVSTLTIQRTQQEDSAVYLCASSAAGGPGYGYTFGSGTRLTVV.

The J gene is TRBJ1-6, the V gene TRBV6-5, with D uncertain. Between the trimmed V and J ends, which lost 8 bases and 8 bases, there was a span of 7 bases. CDR1 and CDR2 (germline): MNHEY, SVGAGI. This CDR3 is 11 amino acids long. The CDR3 DNA sequence: TGTGCCAGCGGAGGAGATTCACCCCTCCACTTT. This translates into CASGGDSPLHF.

CDR3 loop: CASRRQGGTEAFF. In DNA form, the CDR3 reads TGTGCCAGCAGAAGACAGGGGGGAACTGAAGCTTTCTTT. The V call is TRBV2, the J call TRBJ1-1, with 9 bases fitting TRBD1. This CDR3 has 13 residues. V shed 6 bases and J 5 bases; nucleotides not matched to a gene: 4. Germline V gene lookup returns CDR1 SNHLY and CDR2 FYNNEI.

The J gene is TRBJ2-2, the V gene TRBV9; 9 bases are shared with TRBD2. Germline CDR1 reads SGDLS; CDR2 reads YYNGEE. J was trimmed by 2 bases and V by 5 bases; bases with no gene match: 7. The CDR3 has 16 residues. CDR3 sequence: CASRDLSGGNTGELFF. DNA of the CDR3: TGTGCCAGCAGGGACCTTAGCGGGGGTAACACCGGGGAGCTGTTTTTT.

This chain connects TRBV4-1 to TRBJ1-1; D is unclear. The germline V and J ends were trimmed by 0 bases and 2 bases, with 4 bases remaining between them. CDR1 and CDR2 (germline): MGHRA, YSYEKL. The CDR3 is 13 amino acids. In DNA form, the CDR3 reads TGCGCCAGCAGCCAAGACAGAAACACTGAAGCTTTCTTT. This encodes CASSQDRNTEAFF.

This rearrangement joins TRBV14 to TRBJ1-2; 8 bases are a match to TRBD1. The CDR3 is 14 amino acids. In germline, CDR1 is SGHDN, CDR2 FVKESK. V was clipped by 4 bases and J by 4 bases; unmatched bases: 5. The CDR3 protein is CASSRGTGFYGYTF. The DNA for the CDR3 is TGTGCCAGCAGCCGGGGGACAGGATTCTATGGCTACACCTTC.

The chain joins TRBV19 to TRBJ1-5; D is possibly TRBD1 (6 bases). The CDR3 consists of 18 residues. Germline V lookup: CDR1 LNHDA, CDR2 SQIVND (reference sequence). Between the trimmed V and J ends, which lost 3 bases and 3 bases, there was a span of 21 bases. The CDR3 here is CASSMARGGQLFNQPQHF. The CDR3 DNA reads TGTGCCAGTAGTATGGCCCGAGGGGGACAACTCTTCAATCAGCCCCAGCATTTT.